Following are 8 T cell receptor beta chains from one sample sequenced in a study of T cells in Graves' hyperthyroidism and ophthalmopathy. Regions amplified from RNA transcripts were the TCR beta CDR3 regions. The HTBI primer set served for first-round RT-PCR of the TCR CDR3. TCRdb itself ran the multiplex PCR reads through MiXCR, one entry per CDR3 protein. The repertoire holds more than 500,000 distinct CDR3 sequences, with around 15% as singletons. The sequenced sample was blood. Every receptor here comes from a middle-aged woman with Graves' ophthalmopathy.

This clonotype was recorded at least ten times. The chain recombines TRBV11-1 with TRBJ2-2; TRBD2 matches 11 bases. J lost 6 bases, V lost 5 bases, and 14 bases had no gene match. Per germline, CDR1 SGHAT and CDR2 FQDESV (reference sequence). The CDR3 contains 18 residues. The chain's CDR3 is CASSPRSGRADWAGELFF. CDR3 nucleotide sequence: TGTGCCAGCAGCCCCCGTAGCGGGAGGGCCGACTGGGCCGGGGAGCTGTTTTTT.

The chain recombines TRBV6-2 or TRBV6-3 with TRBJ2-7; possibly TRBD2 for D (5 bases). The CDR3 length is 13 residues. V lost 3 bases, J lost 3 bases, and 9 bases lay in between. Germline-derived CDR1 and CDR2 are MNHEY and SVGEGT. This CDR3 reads CASSYTEVYEQYF. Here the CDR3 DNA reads TGTGCCAGCAGTTATACGGAGGTCTACGAGCAGTACTTC.

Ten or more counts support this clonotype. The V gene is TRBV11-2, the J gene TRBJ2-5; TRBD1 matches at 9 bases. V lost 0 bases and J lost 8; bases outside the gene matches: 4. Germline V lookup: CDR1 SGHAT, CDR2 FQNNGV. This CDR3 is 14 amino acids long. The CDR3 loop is CASSLEPGQGTQYF. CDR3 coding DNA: TGTGCCAGCAGCTTAGAACCGGGACAGGGAACCCAGTACTTC.

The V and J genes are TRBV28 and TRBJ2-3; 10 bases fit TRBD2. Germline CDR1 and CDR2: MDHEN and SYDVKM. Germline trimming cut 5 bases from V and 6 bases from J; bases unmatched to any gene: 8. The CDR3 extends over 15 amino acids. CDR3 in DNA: TGTGCCAGCAGTCTAGCGGGAGTGCGGGGTGATACGCAGTATTTT. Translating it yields CASSLAGVRGDTQYF. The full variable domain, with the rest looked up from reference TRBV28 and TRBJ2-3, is DVKVTQSSRYLVKRTGEKVFLECVQDMDHENMFWYRQDPGLGLRLIYFSYDVKMKEKGDIPEGYSVSREKKERFSLILESASTNQTSMYLCASSLAGVRGDTQYFGPGTRLTVL.

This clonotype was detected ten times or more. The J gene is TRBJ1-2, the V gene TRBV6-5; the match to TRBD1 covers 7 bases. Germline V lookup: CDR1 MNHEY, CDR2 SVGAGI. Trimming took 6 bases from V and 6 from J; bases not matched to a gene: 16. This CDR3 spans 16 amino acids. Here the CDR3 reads CASSHPVRGRKNGYTF. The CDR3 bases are TGTGCCAGCAGCCACCCCGTTAGGGGGCGAAAAAATGGCTACACCTTC.

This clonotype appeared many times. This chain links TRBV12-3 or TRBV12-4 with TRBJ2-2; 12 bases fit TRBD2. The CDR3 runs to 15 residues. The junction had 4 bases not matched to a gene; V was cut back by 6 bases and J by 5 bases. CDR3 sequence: CASRLAGGPTGELFF. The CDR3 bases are TGTGCCAGCAGGCTAGCGGGAGGGCCTACCGGGGAGCTGTTTTTT.

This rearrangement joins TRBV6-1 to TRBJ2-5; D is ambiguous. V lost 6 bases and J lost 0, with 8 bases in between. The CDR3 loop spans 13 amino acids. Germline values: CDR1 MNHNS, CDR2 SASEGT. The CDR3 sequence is CASREIDQETQYF. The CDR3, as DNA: TGTGCCAGCAGGGAGATCGACCAAGAGACCCAGTACTTC.

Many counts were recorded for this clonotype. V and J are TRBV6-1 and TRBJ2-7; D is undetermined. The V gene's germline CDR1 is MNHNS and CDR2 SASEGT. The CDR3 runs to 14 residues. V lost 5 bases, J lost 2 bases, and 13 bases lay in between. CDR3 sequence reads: CASSIIGTTYEQYF. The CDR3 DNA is TGTGCCAGCAGTATAATTGGCACTACCTACGAGCAGTACTTC.